This passage covers 22 T cell receptor beta chains from one sample sequenced in a study of blood T cells in healthy people across ages. A J-beta primer mix and a sample-barcoded 5' primer were used in a second PCR of about 7 to 12 cycles. TCRdb ran MiXCR on the 5' RACE reads and lists one entry per CDR3 protein. The sample carries approximately 1,700,000 distinct CDR3 sequences, about 39% recorded once. The specimen sequenced was blood. The receptors were sampled from a human donor in good health.

This sequence joins TRBV11-1 and TRBJ1-1; 7 nucleotides align to TRBD1. The CDR3 covers 15 residues. CDR1 and CDR2 (germline): SGHAT, FQDESV (reference sequence). With V trimmed by 5 bases and J by 3 bases, 9 bases remained unmatched. In nucleotides, the CDR3 is TGTGCCAGCAGCCCTCGACAGGGTTCGTACACTGAAGCTTTCTTT. Residues: CASSPRQGSYTEAFF.

In its sample, this clonotype was seen many times. This chain uses TRBV10-3 with TRBJ1-2, with D tentatively TRBD1 (5 bases). The V gene's germline CDR1 is ENHRY and CDR2 SYGVKD. This CDR3 is 13 amino acids long. The V gene lost 10 bases and the J gene lost 8 bases, with 20 bases spanning the gap. CDR3 bases: TGTGCCACCCGGGACCGGCAAGCGGGAGGCTACACCTTC. Translated, it gives CATRDRQAGGYTF.

The CDR3 bases are TGTGCCAGCAGTTCCCCCCGGCTAGCGGGGGGAGGAGATACGCAGTATTTT. Its translation: CASSSPRLAGGGDTQYF. This rearrangement joins TRBV6-5 to TRBJ2-3; TRBD2 agrees at 11 bases. This CDR3 has 17 residues. CDR1 MNHEY and CDR2 SVGAGI come from the germline V gene. V lost 4 bases and J lost 5; bases outside the gene matches: 11.

This clonotype showed up just a few times. The chain links TRBV7-9 to TRBJ2-2, with 7 nucleotides matching TRBD1. The CDR3 length is 16 residues. With 5 bases clipped from V and 6 bases from J, the junction kept 12 bases outside the gene matches. CDR1 SEHNR and CDR2 FQNEAQ come from the germline V gene (reference sequence). This CDR3 reads CASSLYGTESSGELFF. DNA of the CDR3: TGTGCCAGCAGCCTCTACGGGACAGAATCTTCCGGGGAGCTGTTTTTT.

This clonotype came up a few times. This sequence joins TRBV9 and TRBJ2-1; 10 positions agree with TRBD2. The V gene end was trimmed by 4 bases and the J gene end by 1 base; junction bases not matched to a gene: 2. Germline V CDR1 and CDR2: SGDLS, YYNGEE. CDR3 size: 15 residues. CDR3 protein: CASSPAGGSYNEQFF. For the CDR3, the DNA is TGTGCCAGCAGCCCAGCGGGGGGGTCCTACAATGAGCAGTTCTTC.

This clonotype appeared a few times. V is TRBV27 and J is TRBJ2-1; D ambiguous. The CDR3 sequence is 12 residues long. The V gene's germline CDR1 is MNHEY and CDR2 SMNVEV (reference sequence). Trimming pared 6 bases from V and 6 bases from J, leaving 9 bases between. Here the CDR3 DNA reads TGTGCCAGCAGCACGGCGCTCAATGAGCAGTTCTTC. Its translation is CASSTALNEQFF.

This chain links TRBV20-1 with TRBJ1-5, with D possibly matching TRBD1 (5 bases). This CDR3 region has 16 residues. From germline, CDR1 is DFQATT and CDR2 SNEGSKA (reference sequence). Trimming took off 0 bases at V and 2 bases at J, with 14 bases between the two ends. CDR3 loop: CSARDQSKGGNQPQHF. The CDR3 nucleotides read TGCAGTGCTAGAGATCAGTCAAAAGGGGGCAATCAGCCCCAGCATTTT.

The V and J genes are TRBV20-1 and TRBJ2-5; D uncertain. V lost 1 base to trimming and J lost 3 bases, with 15 bases between them. Germline V lookup: CDR1 DFQATT, CDR2 SNEGSKA (reference sequence). The CDR3 contains 15 residues. The DNA for the CDR3 is TGCAGTGCTAGAGCCCACTCATTAGCCGAAGAGACCCAGTACTTC. Translation gives CSARAHSLAEETQYF.

The chain combines TRBV3-1 with TRBJ2-7, with 7 bases that match TRBD2. The V gene's germline CDR1 is LGHDT and CDR2 YNNKEL (reference sequence). Unmatched junction bases numbered 7, after V lost 3 bases and J lost 5 bases. The CDR3 totals 14 residues. CDR3 loop: CASSHEDGGNEQYF. The CDR3, as DNA: TGTGCCAGCAGCCACGAGGACGGGGGGAACGAGCAGTACTTC.

The CDR3 region is CASSLVMRDGYTF. The CDR3 DNA reads as TGTGCCAGCAGCTTAGTTATGAGGGATGGCTACACCTTC. The chain has TRBV7-9 and TRBJ1-2; no definite D call. The germline gives CDR1 SEHNR, CDR2 FQNEAQ (reference sequence). Trimming left V 1 base short and J 6 bases short, with 9 bases between. The CDR3 is 13 residues long.

The chain is built from TRBV20-1 and TRBJ1-2; no firm D call. The germline V gene encodes CDR1 DFQATT and CDR2 SNEGSKA (reference sequence). There are 13 residues in the CDR3. Trimming pared 0 bases from V and 3 bases from J, leaving 8 bases between. Here the CDR3 reads CSARDTGDYGYTF. The DNA of the CDR3 is TGCAGTGCTAGAGATACGGGCGACTATGGCTACACCTTC.

As for this clonotype: A far larger clone is one base from this, pointing to a likely read error. This chain joins TRBV28 and TRBJ1-2, with D unresolved. The CDR3 has 12 residues. V lost 5 bases and J 5 bases, leaving 9 bases between the germline ends. Germline CDR1 reads MDHEN; CDR2 reads SYDVKM. The CDR3 protein is CASSLWLYGYTF. In DNA form, the CDR3 reads TGTGCCAGCAGTCTGTGGCTTTATGGCTACACCTTC.

Notes on this clonotype: Just one base apart from a much larger clone, this may be a read error. The CDR3 sequence: CASRPGGQETQFF. The CDR3 nucleotides read TGTGCCAGCAGGCCGGGGGGCCAAGAGACCCAGTTCTTC. The rearrangement joins TRBV28 to TRBJ2-5; tentatively, D is TRBD2 (7 bases). The end of the DNA aligns better with TRBJ2-1, so the J call may be wrong. This CDR3 region has 13 residues. In germline, CDR1 is MDHEN, CDR2 SYDVKM.

The genes are TRBV12-1 and TRBJ2-1; the table's TRBD1 call for D was not verified on the DNA. TRBV12-1 is flagged as a pseudogene. There are 22 residues in the CDR3. CDR3 protein: CASSFALFLVTTGCWTYNEQFF. CDR3 coding DNA: TGTGCCAGCAGCTTTGCTCTTTTTCTGGTTACGACAGGGTGCTGGACCTACAATGAGCAGTTCTTC.

The V call is TRBV12-3 or TRBV12-4, the J call TRBJ1-1; D not certain. V shed 3 bases and J shed 7 bases, with 9 bases lying between them. The CDR3 length is 12 residues. The CDR3 sequence is CASSFRGFEAFF. Here the CDR3 DNA reads TGTGCCAGCAGTTTTCGAGGGTTTGAAGCTTTCTTT.

This chain connects TRBV12-3 or TRBV12-4 to TRBJ2-7; TRBD2 is a possible D gene (5 bases). V lost 4 bases, J lost 1 base, and 17 bases lay in between. This CDR3 contains 16 residues. As DNA, the CDR3 is TGTGCCAGCAGTTATCGGGGATCTAAGGATTCCTACGAGCAGTACTTC. Residues: CASSYRGSKDSYEQYF.

The V and J genes are TRBV7-2 and TRBJ1-4; 10 bases are a match to TRBD1. Germline CDR1 and CDR2: SGHTA and FQGNSA. CDR3 length: 17 amino acids. The trim removed 4 bases at V and 4 bases at J, leaving 9 bases unmatched. The CDR3 DNA reads as TGTGCCAGCAGCTCGGGCCGACAGGGGGCGGGTAATGAAAAACTGTTTTTT. It translates to CASSSGRQGAGNEKLFF.

This clonotype occurred a few times. The chain is built from TRBV7-2 and TRBJ1-2; TRBD1 might be the D (6 bases). V was pared by 3 bases and J by 4 bases, with 18 bases between. In germline, CDR1 is SGHTA, CDR2 FQGNSA. The CDR3 has 16 residues. CDR3 nucleotide sequence: TGTGCCAGCAGCTTCTCAGCGGGGGGGCAGGTCTATGGCTACACCTTC. This codes for CASSFSAGGQVYGYTF.

This clonotype was recorded many times. The rearrangement joins TRBV29-1 to TRBJ2-7; D gene unclear. V lost 6 bases and J lost 3, with 6 bases in between. Looked up from germline, CDR1 is SQVTM and CDR2 is ANQGSEA. CDR3 size: 10 residues. The CDR3: CSVYNYEQYF. DNA for the CDR3: TGCAGCGTGTACAACTACGAGCAGTACTTC.

This clonotype appeared a few times. The rearrangement joins TRBV28 to TRBJ2-2; 9 bases line up with TRBD1. Germline V lookup: CDR1 MDHEN, CDR2 SYDVKM. The CDR3 contains 15 residues. V dropped 5 bases and J dropped 7; count of bases not matched to a gene: 8. The CDR3 spells CASSHGQGRGGELFF. CDR3 in DNA: TGTGCCAGCAGTCATGGACAGGGGAGAGGCGGGGAGCTGTTTTTT.

This clonotype has only one observation. V is TRBV5-1 and J is TRBJ2-5, with 10 bases aligning to TRBD1. Germline-derived CDR1 and CDR2 are SGHRS and YFSETQ. This CDR3 is built from 16 residues. V dropped 4 bases and J dropped 0; count of bases not matched to a gene: 6. The CDR3 region has the DNA TGCGCCAGCAGCAGGGACAGGGGCCAAGACCAAGAGACCCAGTACTTC. Its protein is CASSRDRGQDQETQYF.

This chain joins TRBV6-6 and TRBJ1-2; D call uncertain. The CDR3 sequence is 14 residues long. The germline V gene encodes CDR1 MNHNY and CDR2 SVGAGI (reference sequence). V shed 4 bases and J shed 8 bases, with 17 bases lying between them. The CDR3 DNA sequence: TGTGCCAGCAGTTCCGCATTTGTGACACGAGGCTACACCTTC. The encoded protein is CASSSAFVTRGYTF.